The TCR beta chain under discussion was sequenced for a study of blood T cells in healthy people across ages. Study-level findings and limits: Relative to aged donors, long-lived donors carried more naive CD4+ cells and displayed higher diversity.

Notes on this clonotype: No antigen is known for it.

A J-beta primer mix and a sample-barcoded 5' primer were used in a second PCR of roughly 7 to 12 cycles. Each cDNA molecule, via a template-switch adaptor with 12 random nucleotides, was tagged. Using its own MiXCR run on the 5' RACE reads, TCRdb lists one record per CDR3 protein. This table holds about 1.4 million distinct CDR3 sequences, around 55% found once. Sequenced sample: blood. This sequence originates from a young man in good health.

This chain's CDR3 is CATSREYRVMADEQYF. Here the CDR3 DNA reads TGTGCCACCAGCAGGGAGTACAGGGTAATGGCCGACGAGCAGTACTTC. J is TRBJ2-5 and V is TRBV15; a possible D gene is TRBD1 (6 bases). The J call may be wrong; the DNA end is better matched by TRBJ2-7. From germline, CDR1 is LNHNV and CDR2 YYDKDF (reference sequence). This CDR3 has 16 residues.